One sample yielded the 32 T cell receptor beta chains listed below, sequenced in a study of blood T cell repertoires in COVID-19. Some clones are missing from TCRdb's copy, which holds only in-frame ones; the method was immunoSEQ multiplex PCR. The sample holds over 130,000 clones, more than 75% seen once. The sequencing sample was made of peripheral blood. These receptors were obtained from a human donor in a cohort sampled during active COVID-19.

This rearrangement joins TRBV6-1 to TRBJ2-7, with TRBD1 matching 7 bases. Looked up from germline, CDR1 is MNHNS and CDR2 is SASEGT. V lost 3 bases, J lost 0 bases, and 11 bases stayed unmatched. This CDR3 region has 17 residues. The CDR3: CASSDPFDRVTSYEQYF. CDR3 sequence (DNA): TGTGCCAGCAGTGATCCCTTTGACAGGGTAACCTCCTACGAGCAGTACTTC.

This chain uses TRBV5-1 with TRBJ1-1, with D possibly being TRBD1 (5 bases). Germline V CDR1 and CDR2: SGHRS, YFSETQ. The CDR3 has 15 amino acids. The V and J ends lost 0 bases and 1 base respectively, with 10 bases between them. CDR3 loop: CASSLEGVTNTEAFF. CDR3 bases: TGCGCCAGCAGCTTGGAAGGGGTTACGAACACTGAAGCTTTCTTT.

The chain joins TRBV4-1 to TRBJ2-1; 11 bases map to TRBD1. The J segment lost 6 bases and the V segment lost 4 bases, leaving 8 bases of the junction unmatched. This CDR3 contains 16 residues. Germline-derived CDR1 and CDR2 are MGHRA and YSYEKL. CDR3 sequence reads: CASSLQGQGVSNEQFF. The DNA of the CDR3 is TGCGCCAGCAGCCTTCAGGGACAGGGGGTTAGCAATGAGCAGTTCTTC.

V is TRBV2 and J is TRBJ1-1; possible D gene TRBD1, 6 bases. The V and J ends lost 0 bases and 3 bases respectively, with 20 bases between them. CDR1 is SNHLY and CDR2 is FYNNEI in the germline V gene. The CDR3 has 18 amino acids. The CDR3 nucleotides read TGTGCCAGCAGTGAAGCGGGGGCAGGGATAGAATCAGACACTGAAGCTTTCTTT. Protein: CASSEAGAGIESDTEAFF.

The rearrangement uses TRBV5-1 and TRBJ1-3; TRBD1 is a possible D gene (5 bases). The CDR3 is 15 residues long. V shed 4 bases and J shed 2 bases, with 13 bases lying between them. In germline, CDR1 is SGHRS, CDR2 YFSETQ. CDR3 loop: CASSPAGVTGNTIYF. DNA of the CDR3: TGCGCCAGCAGCCCGGCGGGGGTAACTGGAAACACCATATATTTT.

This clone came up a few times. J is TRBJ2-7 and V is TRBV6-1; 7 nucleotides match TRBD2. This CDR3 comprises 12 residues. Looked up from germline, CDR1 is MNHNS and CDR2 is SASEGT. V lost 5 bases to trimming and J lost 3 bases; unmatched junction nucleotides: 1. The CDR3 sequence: CASSSSGYEQYF. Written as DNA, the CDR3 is TGTGCCAGCAGTTCTAGCGGCTACGAGCAGTACTTC.

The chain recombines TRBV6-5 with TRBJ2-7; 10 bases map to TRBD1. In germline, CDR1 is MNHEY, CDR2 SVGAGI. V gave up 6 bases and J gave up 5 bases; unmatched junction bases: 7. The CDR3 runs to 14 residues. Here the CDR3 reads CASSSGTGVDEQYF. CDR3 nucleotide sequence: TGTGCCAGCAGCAGCGGGACAGGGGTGGACGAGCAGTACTTC.

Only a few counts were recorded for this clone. CDR3 nucleotide sequence: TGTGCCAGCAGCTTGGAAATTGCGGGAAGAGGAGAGACCCAGTACTTC. Its translation: CASSLEIAGRGETQYF. The V call is TRBV5-4, the J call TRBJ2-5, with D tentatively TRBD2 (6 bases). V was clipped by 0 bases and J by 4 bases, with 16 bases between them. The CDR3 has 16 residues. Looked up from germline, CDR1 is SGHNT and CDR2 is YYREEE (reference sequence).

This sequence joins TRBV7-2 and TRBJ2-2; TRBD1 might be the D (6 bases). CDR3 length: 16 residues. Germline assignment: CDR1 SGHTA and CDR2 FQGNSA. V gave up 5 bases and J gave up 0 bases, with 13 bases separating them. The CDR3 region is CASSRAGVSNTGELFF. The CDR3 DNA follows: TGTGCCAGCAGCCGGGCAGGGGTCTCGAACACCGGGGAGCTGTTTTTT.

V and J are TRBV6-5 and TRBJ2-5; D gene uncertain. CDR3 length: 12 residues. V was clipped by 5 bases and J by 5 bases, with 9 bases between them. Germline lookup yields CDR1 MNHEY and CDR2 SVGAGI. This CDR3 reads CASSTVWETQYF. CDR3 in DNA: TGTGCCAGCAGTACAGTTTGGGAGACCCAGTACTTC.

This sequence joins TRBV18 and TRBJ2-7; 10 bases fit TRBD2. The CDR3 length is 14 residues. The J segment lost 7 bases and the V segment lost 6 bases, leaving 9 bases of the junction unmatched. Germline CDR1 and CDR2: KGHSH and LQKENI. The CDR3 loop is CASSPASGSGEQYF. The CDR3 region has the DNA TGTGCCAGCTCCCCGGCTAGCGGGAGTGGGGAGCAGTACTTC.

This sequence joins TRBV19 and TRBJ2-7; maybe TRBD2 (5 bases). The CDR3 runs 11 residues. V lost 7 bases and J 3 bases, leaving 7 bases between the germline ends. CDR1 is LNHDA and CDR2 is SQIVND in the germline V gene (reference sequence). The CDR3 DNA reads TGTGCCAGTATTGAGGGCTACGAGCAGTACTTC. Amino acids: CASIEGYEQYF.

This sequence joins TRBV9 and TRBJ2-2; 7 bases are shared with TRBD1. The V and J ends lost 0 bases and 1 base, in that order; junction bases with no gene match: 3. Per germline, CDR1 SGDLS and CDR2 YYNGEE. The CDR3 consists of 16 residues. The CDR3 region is CASSVVDRENTGELFF. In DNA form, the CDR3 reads TGTGCCAGCAGCGTAGTAGACAGGGAGAACACCGGGGAGCTGTTTTTT.

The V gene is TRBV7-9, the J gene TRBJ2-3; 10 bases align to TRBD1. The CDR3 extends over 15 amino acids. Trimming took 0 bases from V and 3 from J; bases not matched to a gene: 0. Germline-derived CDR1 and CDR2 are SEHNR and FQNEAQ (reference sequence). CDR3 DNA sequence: TGTGCCAGCAGCTTAGCGGGACAGGGGACAGATACGCAGTATTTT. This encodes CASSLAGQGTDTQYF.

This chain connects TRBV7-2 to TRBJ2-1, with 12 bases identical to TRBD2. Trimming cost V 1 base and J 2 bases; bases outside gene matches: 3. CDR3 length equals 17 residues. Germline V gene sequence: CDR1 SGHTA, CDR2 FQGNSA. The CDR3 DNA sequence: TGTGCCAGCAGCTTAGTACTAGCGGGAGGTGCCTACAATGAGCAGTTCTTC. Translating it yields CASSLVLAGGAYNEQFF.

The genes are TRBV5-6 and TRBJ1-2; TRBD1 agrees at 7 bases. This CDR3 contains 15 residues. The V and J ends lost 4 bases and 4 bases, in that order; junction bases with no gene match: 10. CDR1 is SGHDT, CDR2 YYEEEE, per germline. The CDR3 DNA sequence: TGTGCCAGCAGCCCGACGGGACAGACCCTCTATGGCTACACCTTC. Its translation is CASSPTGQTLYGYTF. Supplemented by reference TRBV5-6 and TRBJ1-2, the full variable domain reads DAGVTQSPTHLIKTRGQQVTLRCSPKSGHDTVSWYQQALGQGPQFIFQYYEEEERQRGNFPDRFSGHQFPNYSSELNVNALLLGDSALYLCASSPTGQTLYGYTFGSGTRLTVV.

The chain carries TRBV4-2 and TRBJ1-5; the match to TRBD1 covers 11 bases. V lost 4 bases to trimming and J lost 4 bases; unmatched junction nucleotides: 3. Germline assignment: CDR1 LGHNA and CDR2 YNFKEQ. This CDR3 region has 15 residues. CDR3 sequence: CASSPGQGANQPQHF. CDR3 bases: TGTGCCAGCAGCCCCGGACAGGGGGCGAATCAGCCCCAGCATTTT.

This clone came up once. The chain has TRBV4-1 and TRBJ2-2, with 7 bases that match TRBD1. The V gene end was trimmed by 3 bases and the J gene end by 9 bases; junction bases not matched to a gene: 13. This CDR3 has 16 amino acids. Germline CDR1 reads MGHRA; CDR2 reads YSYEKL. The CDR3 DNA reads TGCGCCAGCAGCCAGGCCTATACTACAGGGGTCAGGGAGCTGTTTTTT. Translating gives CASSQAYTTGVRELFF.

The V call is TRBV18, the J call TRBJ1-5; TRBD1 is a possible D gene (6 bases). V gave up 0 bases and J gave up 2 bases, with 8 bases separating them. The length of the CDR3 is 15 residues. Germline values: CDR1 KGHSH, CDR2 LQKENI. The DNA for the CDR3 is TGTGCCAGCTCACCACCGGGGGCAGGCAATCAGCCCCAGCATTTT. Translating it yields CASSPPGAGNQPQHF.

CDR3 coding DNA: TGTGCCAGCAGCTTAGTAGCCAATGAGCAGTTCTTC. It yields the protein CASSLVANEQFF. This rearrangement joins TRBV7-9 to TRBJ2-1; D remains ambiguous. CDR1 SEHNR and CDR2 FQNEAQ come from the germline V gene (reference sequence). V was shortened by 1 base and J by 6 bases, with 4 bases between the two germline ends. CDR3 length: 12 amino acids.

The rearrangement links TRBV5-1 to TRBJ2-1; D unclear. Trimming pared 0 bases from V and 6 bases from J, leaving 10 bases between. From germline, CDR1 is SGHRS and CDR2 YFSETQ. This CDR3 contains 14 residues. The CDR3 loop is CASSLGDRLNEQFF. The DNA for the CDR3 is TGCGCCAGCAGCTTGGGAGATCGTCTCAATGAGCAGTTCTTC.

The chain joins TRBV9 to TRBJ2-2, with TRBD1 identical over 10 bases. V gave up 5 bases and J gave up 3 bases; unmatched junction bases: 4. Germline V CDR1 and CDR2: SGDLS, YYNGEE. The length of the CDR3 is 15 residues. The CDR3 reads CASRPGTGDTGELFF. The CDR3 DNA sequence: TGTGCCAGCAGGCCCGGGACAGGGGACACCGGGGAGCTGTTTTTT.

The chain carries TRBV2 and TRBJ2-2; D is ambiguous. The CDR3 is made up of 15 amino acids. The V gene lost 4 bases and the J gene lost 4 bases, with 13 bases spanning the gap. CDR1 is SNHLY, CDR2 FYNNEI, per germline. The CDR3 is CASSGPGRGTGELFF. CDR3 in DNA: TGTGCCAGCAGTGGTCCCGGCCGAGGCACCGGGGAGCTGTTTTTT.

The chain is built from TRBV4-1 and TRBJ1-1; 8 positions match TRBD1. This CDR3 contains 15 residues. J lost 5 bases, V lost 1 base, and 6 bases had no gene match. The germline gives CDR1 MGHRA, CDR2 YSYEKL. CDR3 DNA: TGCGCCAGCAGCCAAGGTCAGGGGGCGCGGACTGAAGCTTTCTTT. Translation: CASSQGQGARTEAFF.

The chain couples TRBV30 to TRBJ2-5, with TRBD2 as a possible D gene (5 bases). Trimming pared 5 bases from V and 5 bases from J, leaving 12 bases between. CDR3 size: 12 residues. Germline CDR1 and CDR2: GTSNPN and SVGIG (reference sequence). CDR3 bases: TGTGCCTGGGTTGGCAGAGGGGAGACCCAGTACTTC. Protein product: CAWVGRGETQYF.

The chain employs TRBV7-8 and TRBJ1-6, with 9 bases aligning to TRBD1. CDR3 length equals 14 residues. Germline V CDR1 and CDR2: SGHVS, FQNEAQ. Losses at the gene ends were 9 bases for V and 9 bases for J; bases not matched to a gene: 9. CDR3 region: CARGRDRATSPLHF. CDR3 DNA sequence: TGTGCCAGAGGCCGGGACAGGGCTACTTCACCCCTCCACTTT.

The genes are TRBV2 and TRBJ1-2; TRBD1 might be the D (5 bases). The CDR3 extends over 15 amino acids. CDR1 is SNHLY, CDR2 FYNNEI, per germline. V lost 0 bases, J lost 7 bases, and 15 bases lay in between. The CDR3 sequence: CASSEALLGQIGYTF. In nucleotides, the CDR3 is TGTGCCAGCAGTGAAGCGCTTCTGGGGCAAATTGGCTACACCTTC.

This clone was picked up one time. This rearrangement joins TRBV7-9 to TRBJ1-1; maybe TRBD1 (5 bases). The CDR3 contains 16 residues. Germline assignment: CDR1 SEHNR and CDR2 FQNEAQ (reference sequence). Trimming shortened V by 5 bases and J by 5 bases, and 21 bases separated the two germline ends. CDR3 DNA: TGTGCCAGCAGCGGAGGGGATCATAAGGGCGAGACTGAAGCTTTCTTT. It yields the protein CASSGGDHKGETEAFF.

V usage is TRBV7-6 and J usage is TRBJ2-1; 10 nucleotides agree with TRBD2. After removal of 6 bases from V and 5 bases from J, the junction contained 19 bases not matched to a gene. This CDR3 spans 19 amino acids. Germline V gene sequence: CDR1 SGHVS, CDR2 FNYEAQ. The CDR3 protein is CASSTGTSDYGDWDNEQFF. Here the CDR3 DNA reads TGTGCCAGCAGTACCGGGACTAGCGACTATGGGGACTGGGACAATGAGCAGTTCTTC.

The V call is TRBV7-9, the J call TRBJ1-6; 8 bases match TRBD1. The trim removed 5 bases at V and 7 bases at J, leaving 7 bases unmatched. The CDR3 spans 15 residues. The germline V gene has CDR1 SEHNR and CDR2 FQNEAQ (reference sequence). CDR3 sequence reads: CASSPWTGQNSPLHF. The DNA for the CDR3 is TGTGCCAGCAGCCCTTGGACAGGGCAAAATTCACCCCTCCACTTT.

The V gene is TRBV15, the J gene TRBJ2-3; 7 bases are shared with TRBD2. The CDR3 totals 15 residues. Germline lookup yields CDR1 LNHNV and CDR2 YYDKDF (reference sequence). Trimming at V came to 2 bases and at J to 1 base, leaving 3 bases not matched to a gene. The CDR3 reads CATSRWAGGTDTQYF. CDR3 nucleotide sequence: TGTGCCACCAGCAGATGGGCGGGGGGCACAGATACGCAGTATTTT.

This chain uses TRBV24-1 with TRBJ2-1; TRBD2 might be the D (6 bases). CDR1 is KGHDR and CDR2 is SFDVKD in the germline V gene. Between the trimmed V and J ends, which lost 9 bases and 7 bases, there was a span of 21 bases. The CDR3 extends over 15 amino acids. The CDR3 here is CATSNRGSGVNEQFF. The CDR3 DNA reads TGTGCCACCTCAAATCGGGGGAGTGGGGTGAATGAGCAGTTCTTC.